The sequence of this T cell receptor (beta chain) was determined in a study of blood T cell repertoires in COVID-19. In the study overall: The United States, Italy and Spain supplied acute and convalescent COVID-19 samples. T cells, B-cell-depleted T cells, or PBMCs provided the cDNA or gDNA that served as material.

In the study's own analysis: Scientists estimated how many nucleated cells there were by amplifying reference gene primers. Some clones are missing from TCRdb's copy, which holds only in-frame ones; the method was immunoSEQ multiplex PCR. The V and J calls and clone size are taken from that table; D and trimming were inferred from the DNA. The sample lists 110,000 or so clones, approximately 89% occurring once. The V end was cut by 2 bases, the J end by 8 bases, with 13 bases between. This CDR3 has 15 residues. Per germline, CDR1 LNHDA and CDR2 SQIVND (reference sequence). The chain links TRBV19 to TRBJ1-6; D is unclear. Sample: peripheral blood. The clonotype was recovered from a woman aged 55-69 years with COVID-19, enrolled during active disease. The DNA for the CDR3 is TGTGCCAGTAGTATACTCCCCCCGCTAGATTCACCCCTCCACTTT. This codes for CASSILPPLDSPLHF.